This T cell receptor beta chain was retrieved from a study of blood T cell repertoires in COVID-19. Study details: COVID-19 samples collected from the United States, Italy and Spain covered acute and convalescent phases.

V lost 3 bases and J lost 7; bases outside the gene matches: 7. Germline CDR1 is SGDLS and CDR2 is YYNGEE. CDR3 length equals 15 residues. Authors' data handling: For nucleated cells, counts were estimated from reference gene primer amplification. The assay was immunoSEQ multiplex PCR, and TCRdb's table has in-frame clones only and misses some. For V, J and clone size, that table is used; D and trimming come from the DNA. The table records over 120,000 clones, approximately 85% of them present only once. Sequencing input: peripheral blood. The chain is built from TRBV9 and TRBJ2-1; 10 positions agree with TRBD2. The TCR was taken from a human donor with acute or convalescent COVID-19. The donor label of this sample is uncertain. The chain's CDR3 is CASSARLAGFNEQFF. CDR3 in DNA: TGTGCCAGCAGCGCTCGACTAGCGGGCTTTAATGAGCAGTTCTTC.